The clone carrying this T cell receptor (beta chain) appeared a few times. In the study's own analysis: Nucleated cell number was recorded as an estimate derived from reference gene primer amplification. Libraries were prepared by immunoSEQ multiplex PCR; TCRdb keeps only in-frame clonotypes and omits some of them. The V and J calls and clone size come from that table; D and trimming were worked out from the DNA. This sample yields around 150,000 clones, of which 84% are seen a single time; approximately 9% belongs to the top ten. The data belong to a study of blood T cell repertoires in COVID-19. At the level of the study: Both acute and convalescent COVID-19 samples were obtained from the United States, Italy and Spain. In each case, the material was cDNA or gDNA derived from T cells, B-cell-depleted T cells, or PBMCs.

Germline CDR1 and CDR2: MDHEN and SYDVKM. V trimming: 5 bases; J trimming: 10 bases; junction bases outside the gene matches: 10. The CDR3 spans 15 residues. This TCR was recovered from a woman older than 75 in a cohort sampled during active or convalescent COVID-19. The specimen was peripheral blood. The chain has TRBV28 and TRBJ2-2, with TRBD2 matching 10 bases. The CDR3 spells CASSRAGGPGEELFF. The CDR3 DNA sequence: TGTGCCAGCAGTAGAGCGGGGGGGCCCGGCGAGGAGCTGTTTTTT.